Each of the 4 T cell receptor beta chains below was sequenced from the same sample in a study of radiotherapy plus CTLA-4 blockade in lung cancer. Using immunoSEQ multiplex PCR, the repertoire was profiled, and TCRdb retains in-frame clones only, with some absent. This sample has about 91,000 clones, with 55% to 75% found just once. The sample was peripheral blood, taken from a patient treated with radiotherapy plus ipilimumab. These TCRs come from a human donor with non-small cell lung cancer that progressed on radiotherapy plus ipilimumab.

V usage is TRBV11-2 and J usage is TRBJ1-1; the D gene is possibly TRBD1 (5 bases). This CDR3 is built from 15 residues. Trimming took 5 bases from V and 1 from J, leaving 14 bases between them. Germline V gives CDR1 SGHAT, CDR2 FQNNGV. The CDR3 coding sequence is TGTGCCAGCAGCCCGAAGGTGGGACGGAACACTGAAGCTTTCTTT. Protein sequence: CASSPKVGRNTEAFF.

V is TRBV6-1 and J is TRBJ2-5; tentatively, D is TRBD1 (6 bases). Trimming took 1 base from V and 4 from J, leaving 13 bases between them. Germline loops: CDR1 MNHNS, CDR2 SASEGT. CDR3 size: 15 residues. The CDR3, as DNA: TGTGCCAGCAGTGAAGTGGCAGGGGTCGGAGAGACCCAGTACTTC. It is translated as CASSEVAGVGETQYF.

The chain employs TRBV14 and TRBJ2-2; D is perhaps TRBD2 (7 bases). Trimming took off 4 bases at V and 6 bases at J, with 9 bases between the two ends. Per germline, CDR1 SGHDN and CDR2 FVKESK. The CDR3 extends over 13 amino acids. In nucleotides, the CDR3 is TGTGCCAGCAGCCGAGGGGGGGCCGGGGAGCTGTTTTTT. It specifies CASSRGGAGELFF.

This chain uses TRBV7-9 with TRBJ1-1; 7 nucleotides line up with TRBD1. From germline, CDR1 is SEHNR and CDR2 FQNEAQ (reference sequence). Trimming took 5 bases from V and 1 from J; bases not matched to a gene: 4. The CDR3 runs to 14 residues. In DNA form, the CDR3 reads TGTGCCAGCAGCGGCGACAGGGCGAACACTGAAGCTTTCTTT. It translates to CASSGDRANTEAFF.